The T cell receptor (beta chain) described here comes from a study of OX40 agonist ivuxolimab in advanced cancers. Overall study context: Checkpoint inhibitors had been given previously to roughly 40% of patients.

It was autoimmune disease history or systemic immunosuppression that excluded patients. Trimming pared 6 bases from V and 4 bases from J, leaving 19 bases between. Germline CDR1 reads MNHEY; CDR2 reads SVGAGI. The CDR3 contains 15 residues. The method was immunoSEQ multiplex PCR; TCRdb's version includes in-frame clones alone and lacks a portion of them. The table shows more than 80,000 clones, with roughly nine tenths occurring only once. The source was CD4+ or CD8+ T cells sorted from blood, collected in a trial of the OX40 agonist ivuxolimab. This sequence was found in an adult with an advanced solid tumor such as melanoma, head and neck, liver or kidney cancer. This chain connects TRBV6-5 to TRBJ2-7; the D gene is possibly TRBD2 (7 bases). Written as DNA, the CDR3 is TGTGCCAGCAGGCCCGGAGGGGGAGGGAAGTACGAGCAGTACTTC. Its protein product is CASRPGGGGKYEQYF.